This entry describes one TCR beta chain. This clone was counted a few times. It lacks a known antigen. Within one base of it there is no much larger clone, and no base qualities were kept. This entry comes from a study of long-term antiretroviral therapy in people with HIV (dated by TCRdb to 2021 to 2024). Describing the broader study: The earliest samples were collected roughly a decade before the 2015 WHO recommendation for immediate ART, at a time when ART was usually postponed until CD4 counts fell. Whether ART initiation and durable HIV suppression were associated with changes in peripheral blood TRB repertoire composition and diversity was tested in a retrospective serial study. No cross-contamination during QIAcube processing turned up in test extractions that ran a monoclonal T-cell line alongside 25 to 35 polyclonal samples. Of the 25 to 30 participants with HIV, approximately 11 were female. A total of fewer than 250 cryopreserved PBMC samples came from approximately 30 adults with confirmed HIV infection and were collected serially over a mean of roughly 6 years (range 1-12). The full study reports these points: Compared with controls, HIV repertoires had narrower CDR3 length ranges, and the network structure pointed to an antigen-experienced repertoire that shifted only slightly toward naive after ART. Samples dated from 2004 to 2017, and the ART regimens used may be less effective than current ones. Since PBMC availability was limited, sequencing covered only the TCR beta chain, with no alpha chain pairing. Expanded TRB clones identified before ART initiation dominated the repertoire across all time points, though the dominance fluctuated and decreased in many PLHIV after ART. A significant increase in TRB diversity was found to be associated with ART initiation, although TRB diversity was observed to remain significantly below that of transplant donor controls even after long-term ART. No data were available on ART adherence, viral resistance or therapy changes, limiting inferences about post-ART repertoire changes. Unsorted PBMC were profiled instead of sorted CD4+ and CD8+ T cells because pre-ART samples had limited cell numbers.

The immunoSEQ hsTCRB v3.0 assay was used at survey level resolution for TRB variable region sequencing. The targeted TRB sequencing depth was roughly 40,000-55,000 T-cell genomes per sample. Pooled TRB libraries were sequenced on an Illumina MiSeq with a v3 150-cycle kit. The original pipeline was this. Repertoire analysis was run in R within a reproducible Nextflow workflow that covered QC, data transformation and analysis. LymphoSeq2, an R package for exploring AIRR-Seq data, was used to implement custom analyses. After excluding a few samples that yielded fewer than 5000 total TRB sequences, 150 to 200 HIV repertoires remained for analysis. Among the approximately 180 retained HIV repertoires, roughly 60 were collected before ART initiation and about 130 were collected after ART initiation. Each repertoire was downsampled to 5000 TRB nucleotide sequences, and summary statistics were averaged across 100 downsampling iterations. The analysis kept only TRB sequences whose CDR3 regions were at least seven amino acids long. Diversity was measured with a Shannon entropy-derived clonality score and the Gini coefficient. In repertoire networks, the top 5000 CDR3 amino acid sequences were linked whenever an edit distance of one separated two sequences. For TRB CDR3 amino acid sequences, antigen specificity groups and MHC restriction were predicted with GLIPH2. Known CMV, EBV, HIV or tissue antigen associations were flagged by matching CDR3 amino acid sequences against VDJdb and McPAS-TCR. Pre-ART, post-ART and control groups were compared with Wilcoxon signed-rank tests and Holm-Bonferroni correction. Entries here come from immuneACCESS through TCRdb and include only in-frame sequences with V and J called. Some clones fail to appear in such tables; in the studies checked, an unresolved V gene covers under half of the shortfall, and the cause of the remainder is unknown. V, J and clone size are taken as reported in that table, and D and trimming were inferred from the DNA itself. In all, the sample holds 16,000 or so clones, and roughly 80% of those were seen once. The ten biggest clones cover around 15% of the sample.

Inclusion was restricted to participants for whom at least one PBMC sample before ART initiation and at least two post-ART samples were available. All participants with HIV were treated in the United States of America. Before DNA extraction, cryopreserved samples of 1-10 million PBMC were thawed and washed. At the time of the earliest PBMC sample, participants with HIV were aged between about 23 and 54 years. Each participant contributed PBMC samples from 1-4 timepoints before ART initiation and 2-8 timepoints after ART initiation, with a median of 7 samples. For every participant, serial HIV viral load, CD4+ T-cell count, ART history and demographic data were obtained. Genomic DNA was extracted from unsorted PBMC with a Qiagen kit on a QIAcube, with processing performed in batches of 12 samples. Looking up the germline V gene yields CDR1 SGHVS and CDR2 FNYEAQ. At the junction V is shortened by 6 bases and J by 0 bases, with 6 bases in between. Including cysteine and phenylalanine, the CDR3 has 13 amino acids. The retained sequence is limited to the CDR3, 39 bases, with the frame set at the first base.

In this chain, TRBV7-6 is recombined with TRBJ1-3, with the D gene too uncertain to name. The specimen was unsorted PBMCs, collected around 2.2 years before starting antiretroviral therapy. The TCR sequence derives from a man aged 25 to 45 with HIV. This receptor has the CDR3 CASRGYSGNTIYF. The bases read TGTGCCAGCAGGGGATACTCTGGAAACACCATATATTTT.